The T cell receptor (beta chain) described here comes from a study of shared clonotypes between healthy human individuals. About the study: Donors were two women and three men aged 18 to 49. CD4 naive cells filled three plates per donor, CD4 memory three, CD8 naive two and CD8 memory one. General study points: A few donors had 4% to 6.5% of their naive CD4 clonotypes in common.

V was pared by 4 bases and J by 9 bases, with 7 bases of the junction left unmatched. The CDR3 spans 14 residues. In germline, CDR1 is SGHNT, CDR2 YYREEE (reference sequence). Terminally differentiated effector memory CD45RA+ cells were excluded by CCR7 positive selection of CD45RO-negative cells. Of note for this clone: Its antigen is undetermined.

The assay was immunoSEQ multiplex PCR, and TCRdb's table has in-frame clones only and misses some. The sample lists hundreds of thousands of clones, 95% to 98% occurring once. The chain combines TRBV5-4 with TRBJ2-1, with TRBD2 identical over 10 bases. Sequenced: naive CD8+ T cells sorted from blood. The TCR originated in a man aged 25-45 years in good health. CDR3: CASSPSGTSVEQFF. For the CDR3, the DNA is TGTGCCAGCAGCCCATCCGGGACTAGCGTTGAGCAGTTCTTC.